This TCR beta chain stems from a study of OX40 agonist ivuxolimab in advanced cancers. Study-wide context: Males comprised 75% to 90% of the group, whose mean age was around 62 years (range roughly 20 to 90).

Germline CDR1 and CDR2: SGHDN and FVKESK. V lost 0 bases to trimming and J lost 7 bases, with 9 bases between them. The CDR3 runs to 13 residues. The assay was immunoSEQ multiplex PCR, and TCRdb's table has in-frame clones only and misses some. This sample yields approximately 70,000 clones, of which around 90% are seen a single time; around 0.86% belongs to the top ten. Source: CD4+ or CD8+ T cells sorted from blood, taken in a trial of the OX40 agonist ivuxolimab. This clonotype was sampled from an adult with an advanced solid tumor such as melanoma, head and neck, liver or kidney cancer. V gene TRBV14 combines with J gene TRBJ1-2; a weak D match, TRBD1 (5 bases). CDR3 coding DNA: TGTGCCAGCAGCCAAGATCGTGGGGGTGGCTACACCTTC. Amino acids: CASSQDRGGGYTF.